Listed here are 2 T cell receptor beta chains from one sample, sequenced in a study of T cells in Graves' hyperthyroidism and ophthalmopathy. RNA transcripts served as the template for amplifying TCR beta CDR3 regions. First-round RT-PCR with HTBI primers amplified the TCR CDR3 region. TCRdb reprocessed the multiplex PCR reads with MiXCR, giving one entry per CDR3 protein. Of 300,000 to 350,000 distinct CDR3 sequences listed, 15% to 20% are singletons. The sequenced material came from blood. These receptors were collected from a woman aged 50 to 60 with Graves' hyperthyroidism.

This clonotype was observed many times. The chain has TRBV28 and TRBJ1-1; TRBD1 might be the D (5 bases). CDR3 length equals 13 residues. Germline V CDR1 and CDR2: MDHEN, SYDVKM. Trimming pared 10 bases from V and 3 bases from J, leaving 15 bases between. Here the CDR3 reads CANRGGSDTEAFF. CDR3 coding DNA: TGTGCCAACCGGGGGGGGAGTGACACTGAAGCTTTCTTT.

The V call is TRBV6-1, the J call TRBJ2-1; D could derive from TRBD1 or TRBD2 (5 bases each). V dropped 3 bases and J dropped 5 bases, with 8 bases sitting between them. Per germline, CDR1 MNHNS and CDR2 SASEGT. The CDR3 loop spans 13 amino acids. The CDR3 spells CASSEGPDNEQFF. The CDR3 DNA reads TGTGCCAGCAGTGAGGGACCCGACAATGAGCAGTTCTTC.